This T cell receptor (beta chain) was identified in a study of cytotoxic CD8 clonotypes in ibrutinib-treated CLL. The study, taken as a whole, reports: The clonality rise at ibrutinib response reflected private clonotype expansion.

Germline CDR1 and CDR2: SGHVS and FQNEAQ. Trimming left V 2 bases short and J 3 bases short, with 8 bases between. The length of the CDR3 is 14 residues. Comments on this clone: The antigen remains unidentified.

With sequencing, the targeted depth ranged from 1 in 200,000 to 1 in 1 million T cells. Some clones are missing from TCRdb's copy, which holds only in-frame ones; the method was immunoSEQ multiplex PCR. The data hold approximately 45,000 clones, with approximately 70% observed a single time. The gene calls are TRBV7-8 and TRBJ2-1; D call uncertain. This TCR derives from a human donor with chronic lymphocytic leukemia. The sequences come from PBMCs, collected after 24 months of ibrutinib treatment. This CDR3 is CASSLRRNYNEQFF. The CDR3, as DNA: TGTGCCAGCAGCTTACGACGGAACTACAATGAGCAGTTCTTC.